The rows below give T cell receptor beta chains drawn from one sample of a study of T cells in Graves' hyperthyroidism and ophthalmopathy. From the multiplex PCR reads, TCRdb called clonotypes with MiXCR, one entry per CDR3 protein. Of hundreds of thousands of distinct CDR3 sequences listed, approximately 13% are singletons. Sample: blood. Receptors were obtained from a woman under 30 with Graves' hyperthyroidism. The CDR3 runs from the conserved cysteine through the conserved F or W. A clone size is listed for some rows: how often the clone was seen (once, few, many), or a class if it is expanded.

clone size	V gene	CDR3 protein
-	TRBV4-3	CASSPQGTINTGELFF
-	TRBV19	CASHLGASNYGYTF
many	TRBV9	CASSPVRGAGTQYF
many	TRBV19	CASSTTQGWISNQPQHF
many	TRBV15	CATSLPGQGSTEAFF
-	TRBV2	CASSGRDRAPYEQYF
-	TRBV28	CASRRGGGALEEQYF
many	TRBV12-3/TRBV12-4	CASSLSTGVPYGYTF
many	TRBV29-1	CSVDRGDAEAFF
many	TRBV27	CASSLSGTGTAGYTF
many	TRBV7-2	CASSSGQGIYTF
-	TRBV3-1	CASALRGGNEQYF
many	TRBV6-6	CASSYRGGTSGSPDTQYF
many	TRBV20-1	CSARRGPTGELFF
many	TRBV5-8	CASSLDFGSGNTIYF
-	TRBV4-1	CASSQGFPSGGQPQHF
few	TRBV6-5	CASSYGNIQYF
many	TRBV25-1	CASRPDINAYGYTF
many	TRBV6-2/TRBV6-3	CASSRRTSPPTDTQYF
many	TRBV6-6	CASSYQDTEAFF
-	TRBV6-5	CASSYSGQNTQYF
many	TRBV5-1	CASSFTTSGQSYNEQFF
many	TRBV2	CASSGADNYGYTF
-	TRBV2	CASRAGELFF
-	TRBV27	CASQGTYYEQYF
many	TRBV11-2	CASSRQATYNSPLHF
many	TRBV4-2	CASSSQGSGNTIYF
many	TRBV28	CASIPNGQGSSYEQYF
-	TRBV4-1	CASSQGTVSNQPQHF
few	TRBV19	CASSGASGGAYEQFF
-	TRBV5-1	CASSFVAGAGELFF
-	TRBV10-3	CAISRDSRNQPQHF
few	TRBV7-9	CASSSKGRPLTGELFF
many	TRBV28	CASRPDGPLWGEKLFF
many	TRBV2	CASRARGRMALNTEAFF
many	TRBV6-1	CASSARGTDLSTQYF
many	TRBV28	CASSIRTGLGPQHF
many	TRBV5-1	CASSLEVGYEQYF
few	TRBV4-3	CASSQDRRTGVNNEQFF
few	TRBV27	CASSIAGGGGEQFF
many	TRBV6-2/TRBV6-3	CASILGGILLEAFF